This is a list of T cell receptor beta chains from one sample in a study of beta chain features in type 1 diabetes. Sequencing was performed with immunoSEQ multiplex PCR; in TCRdb, only in-frame clones are kept and a portion is missing. The sample records roughly 280,000 clones, approximately 25% being singletons. Sequencing was carried out using naive CD4+ T cells from blood. These receptors were taken from a woman aged 30 to 39 with type 1 diabetes. CDR3s include the opening cysteine and the closing phenylalanine or tryptophan. Fields, in order: V gene, D gene, J gene, clone size, CDR3 DNA, CDR3 protein. A D gene is named only where the DNA matches it firmly. Not all rows give a size; the values are once, few, many and, for expanded clones, a class.

v_call: TRBV29-1
d_call: TRBD2
j_call: TRBJ2-3
clone_size: NA
cdr3_nt: TGCAGCGCTGACGGGAGGGCTACAGATACGCAGTATTTT
cdr3_aa: CSADGRATDTQYF

v_call: TRBV5-4
d_call: TRBD2
j_call: TRBJ2-5
clone_size: NA
cdr3_nt: TGTGCCAGCAGCTTGGGGCTAGCGGACCAAGAGACCCAGTACTTC
cdr3_aa: CASSLGLADQETQYF

v_call: TRBV7-2
d_call: TRBD1
j_call: TRBJ2-7
clone_size: few
cdr3_nt: TGTGCCAGCAGCGTAATTCCGGGACAGACCTCCTACGAGCAGTACTTC
cdr3_aa: CASSVIPGQTSYEQYF

v_call: TRBV30
d_call: NA
j_call: TRBJ1-4
clone_size: few
cdr3_nt: TGTGCCTGGGGGCATACAGGGATGCTGTTTTTT
cdr3_aa: CAWGHTGMLFF

v_call: TRBV28
d_call: NA
j_call: TRBJ2-7
clone_size: NA
cdr3_nt: TGTGCCACCCGGGAGACTAGGGCCTACGAGCAGTACTTC
cdr3_aa: CATRETRAYEQYF

v_call: TRBV28
d_call: TRBD1
j_call: TRBJ2-1
clone_size: few
cdr3_nt: TGTGCCAGCAGTTGGACCTCTGGGGACAGGGGACTTAATGAGCAGTTCTTC
cdr3_aa: CASSWTSGDRGLNEQFF

v_call: TRBV11-2
d_call: NA
j_call: TRBJ1-1
clone_size: few
cdr3_nt: TGTGCCAGCAGCTTGCGGGAGGGGAGAACTGAAGCTTTCTTT
cdr3_aa: CASSLREGRTEAFF

v_call: TRBV10-3
d_call: TRBD2
j_call: TRBJ2-3
clone_size: few
cdr3_nt: TGTGCCATCGCCGCTAGCGGGTACGCCACAGATACGCAGTATTTT
cdr3_aa: CAIAASGYATDTQYF

v_call: TRBV29-1
d_call: TRBD2
j_call: TRBJ2-1
clone_size: NA
cdr3_nt: TGCAGCGTTGAACCCGGACTAGCGAGCGACTACAATGAGCAGTTCTTC
cdr3_aa: CSVEPGLASDYNEQFF

v_call: TRBV30
d_call: NA
j_call: TRBJ1-5
clone_size: few
cdr3_nt: TGTGCCTGGAGTACCTATAGCAATCAGCCCCAGCATTTT
cdr3_aa: CAWSTYSNQPQHF

v_call: TRBV7-7
d_call: TRBD2
j_call: TRBJ2-2
clone_size: few
cdr3_nt: TGTGCTAGCAGCCCGGGACTAGCGGGAAGTTGGCTCACCGGGGAGCTGTTTTTT
cdr3_aa: CASSPGLAGSWLTGELFF

v_call: TRBV9
d_call: TRBD1
j_call: TRBJ2-7
clone_size: NA
cdr3_nt: TGTGCCAGCAGCGTAGAATTCCAGGGGGACGAGCAGTACTTC
cdr3_aa: CASSVEFQGDEQYF

v_call: TRBV28
d_call: NA
j_call: TRBJ1-5
clone_size: NA
cdr3_nt: TGTGCCAGCAGCCGATGGCGGGACAATCAGCCCCAGCATTTT
cdr3_aa: CASSRWRDNQPQHF

v_call: TRBV9
d_call: NA
j_call: TRBJ2-1
clone_size: few
cdr3_nt: TGTGCCAGCAGCGTAGCTGCTAGTTTAGGTGAGCAGTTCTTC
cdr3_aa: CASSVAASLGEQFF

v_call: TRBV14
d_call: NA
j_call: TRBJ1-1
clone_size: NA
cdr3_nt: TGTGCCAGCAGCCAAGAAAGGAGCACTGAAGCTTTCTTT
cdr3_aa: CASSQERSTEAFF

v_call: TRBV18
d_call: TRBD1
j_call: TRBJ2-7
clone_size: few
cdr3_nt: TGTGCCAGCTCCCCACAGGGGTCCTCCTACGAGCAGTACTTC
cdr3_aa: CASSPQGSSYEQYF

v_call: TRBV21-1
d_call: NA
j_call: TRBJ1-5
clone_size: few
cdr3_nt: TGTGCCAGCCCTAGGCGGTATAGCAATCAGCCCCAGCATTTT
cdr3_aa: CASPRRYSNQPQHF

v_call: TRBV30
d_call: NA
j_call: TRBJ1-4
clone_size: few
cdr3_nt: TGTGCCTGGAGCCTAAACGAAAAACTGTTTTTT
cdr3_aa: CAWSLNEKLFF

v_call: TRBV4-2
d_call: NA
j_call: TRBJ1-1
clone_size: few
cdr3_nt: TGTGCCAGCAGCCAAGACCGGACAGACAACACTGAAGCTTTCTTT
cdr3_aa: CASSQDRTDNTEAFF

v_call: TRBV29-1
d_call: TRBD1
j_call: TRBJ1-3
clone_size: few
cdr3_nt: TGCAGCGTTGGAGACAGGGGTTACCCGGGAAACACCATATATTTT
cdr3_aa: CSVGDRGYPGNTIYF

v_call: TRBV27
d_call: NA
j_call: TRBJ1-5
clone_size: few
cdr3_nt: TGTGCCAGCAGTCCGTGGCCGGAGTCCTATAGCAATCAGCCCCAGCATTTT
cdr3_aa: CASSPWPESYSNQPQHF

v_call: TRBV28
d_call: TRBD2
j_call: TRBJ2-5
clone_size: few
cdr3_nt: TGTGCCAGCAGGCTAGCGGGAGGTAACCAAGAGACCCAGTACTTC
cdr3_aa: CASRLAGGNQETQYF

v_call: TRBV4-2
d_call: TRBD2
j_call: TRBJ2-7
clone_size: few
cdr3_nt: TGTGCCAGCAGCCAAGATGCGGCTAGCGGCCTCGAGCAGTACTTC
cdr3_aa: CASSQDAASGLEQYF

v_call: TRBV5-1
d_call: NA
j_call: TRBJ1-1
clone_size: NA
cdr3_nt: TGCGCCAGCAGCCCGGACAGTTTTTCTGAAGCTTTCTTT
cdr3_aa: CASSPDSFSEAFF

v_call: TRBV7-2
d_call: TRBD2
j_call: TRBJ2-3
clone_size: few
cdr3_nt: TGTGCCAGCAGCCTTAGCGGGGGCTCTTACACAGATACGCAGTATTTT
cdr3_aa: CASSLSGGSYTDTQYF

v_call: TRBV30
d_call: TRBD1
j_call: TRBJ1-2
clone_size: few
cdr3_nt: TGTGCCTGGAGAACGACAGGGGGCTATGGCTACACCTTC
cdr3_aa: CAWRTTGGYGYTF

v_call: TRBV29-1
d_call: NA
j_call: TRBJ2-2
clone_size: NA
cdr3_nt: TGCAGCGTTGAAAGGATCGGGGCCGGGGAGCTGTTTTTT
cdr3_aa: CSVERIGAGELFF

v_call: TRBV9
d_call: NA
j_call: TRBJ2-1
clone_size: few
cdr3_nt: TGTGCCAGCAGCGTAGCTTCGAGCTCCTACAATGAGCAGTTCTTC
cdr3_aa: CASSVASSSYNEQFF

v_call: TRBV30
d_call: TRBD1
j_call: TRBJ2-5
clone_size: few
cdr3_nt: TGTGCCTGGAGTAGGGCAGGGGGACAAGAGACCCAGTACTTC
cdr3_aa: CAWSRAGGQETQYF

v_call: TRBV11-2
d_call: NA
j_call: TRBJ2-5
clone_size: few
cdr3_nt: TGTGCCAGCAGCTTAAGGGCAGGGGAGGAGACCCAGTACTTC
cdr3_aa: CASSLRAGEETQYF

v_call: TRBV9
d_call: NA
j_call: TRBJ2-1
clone_size: NA
cdr3_nt: TGTGCCAGCAGCGTTGAAGCGTCCTACAATGAGCAGTTCTTC
cdr3_aa: CASSVEASYNEQFF

v_call: TRBV30
d_call: NA
j_call: TRBJ1-3
clone_size: NA
cdr3_nt: TGTGCCTGGAAAGACAGTGGAAACACCATATATTTT
cdr3_aa: CAWKDSGNTIYF

v_call: TRBV5-1
d_call: NA
j_call: TRBJ2-1
clone_size: NA
cdr3_nt: TGCGCCAGCAGCCTCGGCTCCTACAATGAGCAGTTCTTC
cdr3_aa: CASSLGSYNEQFF

v_call: TRBV28
d_call: TRBD2
j_call: TRBJ2-1
clone_size: NA
cdr3_nt: TGTGCCAGCACTCAACTAGCGGGAGGACCGGATGAGCAGTTCTTC
cdr3_aa: CASTQLAGGPDEQFF

v_call: TRBV6-5
d_call: TRBD2
j_call: TRBJ2-1
clone_size: NA
cdr3_nt: TGTGCCAGCACCGGACTAGCAAGCGGCTTGGTTGAGCAGTTCTTC
cdr3_aa: CASTGLASGLVEQFF

v_call: TRBV15
d_call: TRBD2
j_call: TRBJ2-2
clone_size: NA
cdr3_nt: TGTGCCACCAGCAGAGATAGAGGGAGGGTGAACACCGGGGAGCTGTTTTTT
cdr3_aa: CATSRDRGRVNTGELFF

v_call: TRBV5-1
d_call: TRBD1
j_call: TRBJ2-2
clone_size: NA
cdr3_nt: TGCGCCAGCAGCGGCGGGACAGGGAACGCCGGGGAGCTGTTTTTT
cdr3_aa: CASSGGTGNAGELFF

v_call: TRBV23-1
d_call: TRBD2
j_call: TRBJ2-5
clone_size: few
cdr3_nt: TGCGCCAGCAGTCAATCGAGGGAGGACGAACCGGGAGGGCAAGAGACCCAGTACTTC
cdr3_aa: CASSQSREDEPGGQETQYF

v_call: TRBV18
d_call: NA
j_call: TRBJ1-2
clone_size: few
cdr3_nt: TGTGCCAGCTCACCGGAATGGACAGCAACTAACTATGGCTACACCTTC
cdr3_aa: CASSPEWTATNYGYTF